The 31 T cell receptor beta chains reported below all come from one sample, sequenced in a study of T-cell reconstitution after alpha-beta-depleted transplantation in children. This sample's TCRbeta library carried unique molecular identifier barcodes. TCRdb reprocessed the PCR reads with MiXCR, giving one entry per CDR3 protein. Of 540,000 or so distinct CDR3 sequences in the sample, about 21% were seen once. The sample here was PBMCs, mostly from graft donor cells, taken 360 days after TCRalphabeta/CD19-depleted stem cell transplant. The receptor set was obtained from a boy younger than two who had a stem cell transplant for acute myeloid leukemia, so the T cells may come from the graft donor.

V and J are TRBV25-1 and TRBJ1-2; perhaps TRBD1 as D (5 bases). The CDR3 spans 13 residues. Germline V gives CDR1 MGHDK, CDR2 SYGVNS. V gave up 3 bases and J gave up 8 bases, with 13 bases separating them. CDR3 residues: CASSEHPGLGYTF. CDR3 in DNA: TGTGCCAGCAGTGAGCATCCAGGGCTCGGCTACACCTTC.

This clonotype was counted many times. The gene calls are TRBV20-1 and TRBJ2-7, with D possibly TRBD1 on 6 matching bases. Germline-derived CDR1 and CDR2 are DFQATT and SNEGSKA (reference sequence). The CDR3 extends over 12 amino acids. With 3 bases removed from V and 6 bases from J, the gap between germline ends came to 12 bases. The CDR3 reads CSASSAGVEQYV. Written as DNA, the CDR3 is TGCAGTGCTAGTTCCGCAGGGGTCGAGCAGTACGTC.

CDR3 sequence: CASSLEGLPTSGANVLTF. CDR3 DNA: TGTGCCAGCAGCTTAGAGGGGCTACCCACCTCTGGGGCCAACGTCCTGACTTTC. This sequence joins TRBV11-2 and TRBJ2-6, with D possibly being TRBD1 (5 bases). The CDR3 is 18 residues long. Germline V gene lookup returns CDR1 SGHAT and CDR2 FQNNGV. Deletions cut 0 bases from V and 0 bases from J, with 12 bases between.

In its sample, this clonotype was seen a few times. The CDR3 nucleotides are TGTGCCAGCAGTCCGGGGGGGCGGATGCGCTATGGCTACACCTTC. It specifies CASSPGGRMRYGYTF. The chain combines TRBV12-3 or TRBV12-4 with TRBJ1-2, with a weak D call TRBD1 (6 bases). CDR3 length equals 15 residues. The V gene lost 5 bases and the J gene lost 4 bases, with 17 bases spanning the gap.

This clonotype was picked up many times. The V gene is TRBV29-1, the J gene TRBJ2-3, with D maybe TRBD2 (6 bases). Germline loops: CDR1 SQVTM, CDR2 ANQGSEA. Trimming removed 3 bases at V and 1 base at J, with 17 bases between. This CDR3 spans 16 amino acids. The DNA of the CDR3 is TGCAGCGTTGAGCCCCCACTACGCGGGGGCACAGATACGCAGTATTTT. It is translated as CSVEPPLRGGTDTQYF.

The CDR3 protein is CASSGPGFYGYTF. The CDR3 DNA sequence: TGTGCCAGCAGTGGGCCGGGCTTCTATGGCTACACCTTC. This chain connects TRBV6-4 to TRBJ1-2; no definite D call. The CDR3 contains 13 residues. Trimming took 4 bases from V and 4 from J, leaving 10 bases between them. Per germline, CDR1 MRHNA and CDR2 SNTAGT.

This clonotype was found many times. CDR3 sequence reads: CAISESPPGQPYEQYF. The CDR3 DNA reads TGTGCCATCAGTGAGTCGCCTCCGGGACAGCCCTACGAGCAGTACTTC. V is TRBV10-3 and J is TRBJ2-7, with 7 bases matching TRBD1. Looked up from germline, CDR1 is ENHRY and CDR2 is SYGVKD. The V and J ends lost 0 bases and 2 bases, in that order; junction bases with no gene match: 7. The CDR3 has 16 residues.

This clonotype was seen a few times. The chain has TRBV6-1 and TRBJ2-3; TRBD2 agrees at 8 bases. Trimming took 10 bases from V and 0 from J; bases not matched to a gene: 12. Germline CDR1 MNHNS, CDR2 SASEGT. The CDR3 has 16 amino acids. CDR3 loop: CATMGVAGLSTDTQYF. DNA of the CDR3: TGTGCCACCATGGGGGTAGCGGGGCTTAGCACAGATACGCAGTATTTT.

This chain connects TRBV12-3 or TRBV12-4 to TRBJ2-3, with D uncertain. V was clipped by 7 bases and J by 1 base, with 12 bases between them. CDR3 length: 14 residues. The CDR3 protein is CASTSEGRTDTQYF. The CDR3 DNA is TGTGCCAGCACTTCAGAAGGACGCACAGATACGCAGTATTTT.

The sample holds many counts of this clonotype. The genes are TRBV28 and TRBJ1-3; perhaps TRBD1 as D (5 bases). In germline, CDR1 is MDHEN, CDR2 SYDVKM. The CDR3 runs 13 residues. The V end lost 8 bases, the J end lost 8 bases, and 16 bases lay between the germline ends. CDR3: CASLRDERDTIYF. The CDR3, as DNA: TGTGCCAGCCTCCGGGACGAAAGGGACACCATATATTTT.

The gene calls are TRBV4-2 and TRBJ2-7; possibly TRBD1 for D (5 bases). Germline lookup yields CDR1 LGHNA and CDR2 YNFKEQ. V was cut by 4 bases and J by 5 bases, with 15 bases left in between. The CDR3 is 14 residues long. The DNA for the CDR3 is TGTGCCAGCAGCCCCGGGCCAGGGATAGACGAGCAGTACGTC. Protein sequence: CASSPGPGIDEQYV.

This clonotype was observed at least ten times. J is TRBJ2-5 and V is TRBV29-1; 9 nucleotides match TRBD1. The CDR3 spans 13 residues. V trimming: 5 bases; J trimming: 2 bases; junction bases outside the gene matches: 3. Germline CDR1 and CDR2: SQVTM and ANQGSEA. This CDR3 reads CSVYDRGQETQYF. The CDR3 nucleotides read TGCAGCGTTTACGACAGGGGGCAAGAGACCCAGTACTTC.

This clonotype turned up a few times. The V gene is TRBV9, the J gene TRBJ1-5; D may be TRBD1 (5 bases). This CDR3 has 17 amino acids. V was shortened by 1 base and J by 5 bases, with 19 bases between the two germline ends. Per the germline V gene, CDR1 is SGDLS and CDR2 is YYNGEE. The CDR3 DNA is TGTGCCAGCAGCGTATCTCACCACCGGGACTGCCATCAGCCCCAGCATTTT. Translated: CASSVSHHRDCHQPQHF. The whole variable domain, remainder taken from reference TRBV9 and TRBJ1-5, is DSGVTQTPKHLITATGQRVTLRCSPRSGDLSVYWYQQSLDQGLQFLIQYYNGEERAKGNILERFSAQQFPDLHSELNLSSLELGDSALYFCASSVSHHRDCHQPQHFGDGTRLSIL.

This clonotype was found a few times. The V call is TRBV5-1, the J call TRBJ2-3, with D tentatively TRBD2 (5 bases). CDR3 length: 14 residues. Trimming removed 1 base at V and 2 bases at J, with 8 bases between. Per the germline V gene, CDR1 is SGHRS and CDR2 is YFSETQ. CDR3: CASSLREFTDTQYF. For the CDR3, the DNA is TGCGCCAGCAGCTTGAGGGAGTTCACAGATACGCAGTATTTT.

This clonotype appeared many times. The chain links TRBV4-3 to TRBJ2-1; maybe TRBD1 (5 bases). The V gene's germline CDR1 is LGHNA and CDR2 YSLEER. Trimming pared 1 base from V and 0 bases from J, leaving 7 bases between. The CDR3 sequence is 15 residues long. The CDR3 region has the DNA TGCGCCAGCAGCCAAGGTAGGGGCTCCTACAATGAGCAGTTCTTC. Translating it yields CASSQGRGSYNEQFF.

This clonotype appeared many times. This chain connects TRBV27 to TRBJ2-1; D gene ambiguous. Trimming shortened V by 3 bases and J by 5 bases, and 11 bases separated the two germline ends. The CDR3 is made up of 14 amino acids. The germline V gene has CDR1 MNHEY and CDR2 SMNVEV (reference sequence). CDR3 protein: CASSFSTWDNEQFF. CDR3 nucleotide sequence: TGTGCCAGCAGTTTTAGTACTTGGGACAATGAGCAGTTCTTC.

The chain employs TRBV4-3 and TRBJ2-1; D unresolved. The V gene's germline CDR1 is LGHNA and CDR2 YSLEER. The CDR3 spans 13 residues. V shed 1 base and J shed 5 bases, with 6 bases lying between them. In nucleotides, the CDR3 is TGCGCCAGCAGCCAAGGACGGCACAATGAGCAGTTCTTC. This sequence encodes CASSQGRHNEQFF.

This clonotype has a count of ten or more. This rearrangement joins TRBV25-1 to TRBJ2-7; 8 nucleotides agree with TRBD1. The germline V gene encodes CDR1 MGHDK and CDR2 SYGVNS. The CDR3 consists of 14 residues. J gave up 2 bases and V 8 bases, and 8 bases lay outside the gene matches. This CDR3 reads CASSTGATPYEQYF. The CDR3 DNA reads TGTGCCAGCTCGACAGGGGCCACCCCCTACGAGCAGTACTTC.

The rearrangement uses TRBV13 and TRBJ2-4; TRBD1 might be the D (5 bases). This CDR3 region has 14 residues. Germline V gives CDR1 PRHDT, CDR2 FYEKMQ (reference sequence). Between the trimmed V and J ends, which lost 2 bases and 2 bases, there was a span of 7 bases. The CDR3, as DNA: TGTGCCAGCAGCTTATCAGGGCCCAAAAACATTCAGTACTTC. Translation gives CASSLSGPKNIQYF.

The chain couples TRBV10-3 to TRBJ2-7; unclear D gene. Germline lookup yields CDR1 ENHRY and CDR2 SYGVKD. V shed 2 bases and J shed 6 bases, with 8 bases lying between them. There are 12 residues in the CDR3. CDR3 sequence: CAISERASEQYF. The CDR3 nucleotides are TGTGCCATCAGTGAGCGGGCAAGCGAGCAGTACTTC.

This clonotype was counted between two and nine times. With a much larger clone just one base away, this may be a read error. V gene TRBV12-3 or TRBV12-4 combines with J gene TRBJ2-3; the D call may be TRBD1 or TRBD2 (5 bases each). CDR3 size: 13 residues. V shed 4 bases and J shed 1 base, with 6 bases lying between them. CDR3 protein: CASSWDGTDTQYF. As DNA, the CDR3 is TGTGCCAGCAGTTGGGACGGCACAGATACGCAGTATTTT.

This clonotype showed up many times. The chain uses TRBV12-3 or TRBV12-4 and TRBJ2-1; no definite D call. The CDR3 contains 13 residues. V was cut by 1 base and J by 4 bases, with 5 bases left in between. CDR3 in DNA: TGTGCCAGCAGTTTAGTTCGATACAATGAGCAGTTCTTC. It encodes CASSLVRYNEQFF.

This clonotype was found many times. The V gene is TRBV7-9, the J gene TRBJ2-2; no clear D gene. CDR3 size: 16 residues. Germline V gives CDR1 SEHNR, CDR2 FQNEAQ (reference sequence). V was shortened by 1 base and J by 6 bases, with 15 bases between the two germline ends. The DNA of the CDR3 is TGTGCCAGCAGCTTAGGGGTGTCTCTCAAGGCCGGGGAGCTGTTTTTT. This encodes CASSLGVSLKAGELFF. The whole variable domain, remainder taken from reference TRBV7-9 and TRBJ2-2, is DTGVSQNPRHKITKRGQNVTFRCDPISEHNRLYWYRQTLGQGPEFLTYFQNEAQLEKSRLLSDRFSAERPKGSFSTLEIQRTEQGDSAMYLCASSLGVSLKAGELFFGEGSRLTVL.

J is TRBJ2-1 and V is TRBV7-9; 9 bases are shared with TRBD1. V gave up 4 bases and J gave up 5 bases; unmatched junction bases: 6. The CDR3 covers 15 residues. Germline V gene data show CDR1 as SEHNR and CDR2 as FQNEAQ (reference sequence). CDR3 region: CASSSRRDRDNEQFF. In DNA, the CDR3 is TGTGCCAGCAGCTCGCGCCGGGACAGGGACAATGAGCAGTTCTTC.

Concerning this clonotype: Relative to the germline gene, one junction end is altered; a read error may explain this. V and J are TRBV20-1 and TRBJ2-5; D gene ambiguous. Germline CDR1 DFQATT, CDR2 SNEGSKA (reference sequence). The CDR3 is 11 residues long. In nucleotides, the CDR3 is TGCAGTGCTAGAGTACAAGGGACCCAGTACTTC. Translation gives CSARVQGTQYF.

This clonotype was found once. The V gene is TRBV7-6, the J gene TRBJ2-7, with TRBD1 as a possible D gene (6 bases). Per the germline V gene, CDR1 is SGHVS and CDR2 is FNYEAQ. Trimming stripped 3 bases from V and 6 bases from J, with 21 bases between. The CDR3 spans 16 residues. CDR3 DNA: TGTGCCAGCAGCTTTCTTCCCGCGACAGGAAGGGGCGAGCAGTACGTC. Its translation: CASSFLPATGRGEQYV.

The V gene is TRBV10-3, the J gene TRBJ2-5, with D hard to call. Germline V gene data show CDR1 as ENHRY and CDR2 as SYGVKD. There are 14 residues in the CDR3. The ends were cut back, 0 bases at V and 1 base at J, with 6 bases in the middle. This CDR3 reads CAISESVSQETQYF. The CDR3 DNA reads as TGTGCCATCAGTGAGTCTGTATCCCAAGAGACCCAGTACTTC.

There are many counts of this clonotype. The chain links TRBV5-1 to TRBJ1-2, with 9 nucleotides matching TRBD1. The CDR3 consists of 13 residues. CDR1 and CDR2 from the germline V gene are SGHRS and YFSETQ. J was trimmed by 3 bases and V by 4 bases; bases with no gene match: 1. The CDR3 nucleotides read TGCGCCAGCAGCCGACAGGGGGACTATGGCTACACCTTC. Translated: CASSRQGDYGYTF.

This chain joins TRBV7-2 and TRBJ2-7, with TRBD1 as a possible D gene (5 bases). Germline V gene sequence: CDR1 SGHTA, CDR2 FQGNSA. This CDR3 comprises 14 residues. Trimming removed 4 bases from V and 4 bases from J, with 14 bases in between. The CDR3 DNA follows: TGTGCCAGCAGCTATAAAAGGGGTCCTTACGAGCAGTACTTC. Residues: CASSYKRGPYEQYF.

This clonotype occurred many times. The chain has TRBV20-1 and TRBJ2-7, with D possibly being TRBD1 (6 bases). CDR1 DFQATT and CDR2 SNEGSKA come from the germline V gene (reference sequence). The CDR3 extends over 14 amino acids. Trimming pared 4 bases from V and 0 bases from J, leaving 13 bases between. CDR3 loop: CSAMKGTLSYEQYV. CDR3 DNA: TGCAGTGCTATGAAGGGGACACTCTCCTACGAGCAGTACGTC.

This clonotype was counted only a few times. The V call is TRBV20-1, the J call TRBJ2-5, with D possibly being TRBD2 (5 bases). The CDR3 is 14 residues long. CDR1 and CDR2 (germline): DFQATT, SNEGSKA (reference sequence). V was trimmed by 3 bases and J by 5 bases, leaving 16 bases between them. In DNA form, the CDR3 reads TGCAGTGCTAGCGGGGATCCTCCCAGGGAGACCCAGTACTTC. Translating gives CSASGDPPRETQYF.